The present T cell receptor beta chain was sequenced within a study of blood T cell repertoires in COVID-19. In the study overall: Both acute and convalescent COVID-19 samples were obtained from the United States, Italy and Spain.

Sequencing was performed with immunoSEQ multiplex PCR; in TCRdb, only in-frame clones are kept and a portion is missing. In the table there are 200,000 to 250,000 clones, 84% of which are singletons. Germline V gene sequence: CDR1 SEHNR, CDR2 FQNEAQ (reference sequence). With V trimmed by 1 base and J by 2 bases, 9 bases remained unmatched. The CDR3 is made up of 19 amino acids. The source of this sequence is a woman between 35 and 50 years old who had recovered from COVID-19. The chain links TRBV7-9 to TRBJ1-5; 12 bases align to TRBD1. Sequenced input: PBMCs or T cells enriched from blood (not recorded which). In nucleotides, the CDR3 is TGTGCCAGCAGCTTAGAGGGTCCGGGACAGGGGGCTCGCAATCAGCCCCAGCATTTT. Its translation is CASSLEGPGQGARNQPQHF. Filled out from reference TRBV7-9 and TRBJ1-5, the complete variable domain reads DTGVSQNPRHKITKRGQNVTFRCDPISEHNRLYWYRQTLGQGPEFLTYFQNEAQLEKSRLLSDRFSAERPKGSFSTLEIQRTEQGDSAMYLCASSLEGPGQGARNQPQHFGDGTRLSIL.